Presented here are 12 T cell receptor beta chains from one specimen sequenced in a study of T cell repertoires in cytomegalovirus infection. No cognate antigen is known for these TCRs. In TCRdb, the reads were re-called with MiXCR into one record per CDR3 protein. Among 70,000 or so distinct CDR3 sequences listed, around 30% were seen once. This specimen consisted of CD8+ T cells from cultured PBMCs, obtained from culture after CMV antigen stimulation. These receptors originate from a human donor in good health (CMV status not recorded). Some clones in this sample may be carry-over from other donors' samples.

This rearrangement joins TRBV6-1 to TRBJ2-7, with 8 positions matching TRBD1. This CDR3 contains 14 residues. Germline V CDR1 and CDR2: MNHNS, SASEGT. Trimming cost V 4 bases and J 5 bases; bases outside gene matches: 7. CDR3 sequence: CASSGWTGSDEQYF. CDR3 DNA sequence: TGTGCCAGCAGTGGTTGGACAGGGTCGGACGAGCAGTACTTC.

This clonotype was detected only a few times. The CDR3 bases are TGTGCCAGCAGTACTGGGAAGATCGTAGGGTCAGGAAACACCATATATTTT. It yields the protein CASSTGKIVGSGNTIYF. The chain has TRBV12-3 or TRBV12-4 and TRBJ1-3; D remains unclear. Trimming left V 5 bases short and J 4 bases short, with 21 bases between. The CDR3 loop spans 17 amino acids.

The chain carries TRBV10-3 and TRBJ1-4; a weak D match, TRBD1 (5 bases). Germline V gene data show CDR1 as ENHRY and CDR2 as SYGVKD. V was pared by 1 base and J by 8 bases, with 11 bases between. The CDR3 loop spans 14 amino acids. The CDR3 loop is CAISELGTGEKLFF. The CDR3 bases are TGTGCCATCAGTGAGTTAGGGACCGGGGAAAAACTGTTTTTT.

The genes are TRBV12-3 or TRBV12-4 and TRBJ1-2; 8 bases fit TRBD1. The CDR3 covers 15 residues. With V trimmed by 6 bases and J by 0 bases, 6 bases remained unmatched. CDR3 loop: CASREGQATNYGYTF. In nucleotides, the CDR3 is TGTGCCAGCAGGGAGGGACAGGCAACTAACTATGGCTACACCTTC.

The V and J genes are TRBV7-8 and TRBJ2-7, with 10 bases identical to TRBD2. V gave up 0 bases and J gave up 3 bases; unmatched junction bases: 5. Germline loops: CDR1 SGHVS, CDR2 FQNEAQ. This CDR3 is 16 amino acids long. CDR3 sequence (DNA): TGTGCCAGCAGCTTAGCGCGGGCTAGCGGGAGCTACGAGCAGTACTTC. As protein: CASSLARASGSYEQYF.

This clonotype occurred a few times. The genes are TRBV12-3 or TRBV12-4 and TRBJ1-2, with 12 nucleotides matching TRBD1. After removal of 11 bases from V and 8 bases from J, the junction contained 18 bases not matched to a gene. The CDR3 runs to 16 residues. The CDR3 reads CAVSPGQGALSGGYTF. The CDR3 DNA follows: TGTGCCGTTTCACCGGGACAGGGGGCTCTTAGTGGGGGCTACACCTTC.

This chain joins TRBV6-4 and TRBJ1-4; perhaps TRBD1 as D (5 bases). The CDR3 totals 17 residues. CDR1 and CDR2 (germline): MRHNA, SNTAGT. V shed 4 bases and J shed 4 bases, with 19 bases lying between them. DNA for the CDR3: TGTGCCAGCAGTGGGCCCCGGTCGGGACCGATTAATGAAAAACTGTTTTTT. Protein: CASSGPRSGPINEKLFF.

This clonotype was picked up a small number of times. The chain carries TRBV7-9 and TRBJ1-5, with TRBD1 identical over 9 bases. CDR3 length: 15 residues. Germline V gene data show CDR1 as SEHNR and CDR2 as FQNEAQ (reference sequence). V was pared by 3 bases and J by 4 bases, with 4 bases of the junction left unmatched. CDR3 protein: CASSLTGGDNQPQHF. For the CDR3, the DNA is TGTGCCAGCAGCTTGACAGGGGGTGATAATCAGCCCCAGCATTTT.

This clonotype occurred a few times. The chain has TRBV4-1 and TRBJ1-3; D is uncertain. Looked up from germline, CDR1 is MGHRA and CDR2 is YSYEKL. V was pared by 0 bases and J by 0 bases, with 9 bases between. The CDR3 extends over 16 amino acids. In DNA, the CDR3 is TGCGCCAGCAGCCAAGATGGGCGGAACTCTGGAAACACCATATATTTT. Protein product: CASSQDGRNSGNTIYF.

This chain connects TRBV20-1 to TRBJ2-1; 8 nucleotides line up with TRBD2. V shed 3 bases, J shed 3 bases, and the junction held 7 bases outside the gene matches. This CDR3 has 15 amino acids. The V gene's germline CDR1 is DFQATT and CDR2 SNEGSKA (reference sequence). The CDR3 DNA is TGCAGTGCTAGCAGCATAACTAGCGGCTACAATGAGCAGTTCTTC. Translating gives CSASSITSGYNEQFF.

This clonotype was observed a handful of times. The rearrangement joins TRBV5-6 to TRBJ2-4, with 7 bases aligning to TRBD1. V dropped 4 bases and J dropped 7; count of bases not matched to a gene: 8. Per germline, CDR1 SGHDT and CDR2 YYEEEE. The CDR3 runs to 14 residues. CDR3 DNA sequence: TGTGCCAGCAGCCTGACAGGGATTCATAACATTCAGTACTTC. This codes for CASSLTGIHNIQYF.

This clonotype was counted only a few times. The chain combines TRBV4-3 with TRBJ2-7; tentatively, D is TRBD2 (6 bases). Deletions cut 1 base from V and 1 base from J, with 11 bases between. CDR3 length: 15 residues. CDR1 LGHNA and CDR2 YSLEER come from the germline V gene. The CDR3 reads CASSQGRAGSYEQYF. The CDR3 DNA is TGCGCCAGCAGCCAAGGGAGGGCAGGATCCTACGAGCAGTACTTC.